The clone carrying this T cell receptor beta chain was found a few times. The antigen remains undetermined. The method was immunoSEQ multiplex PCR; TCRdb's version includes in-frame clones alone and lacks a portion of them. The repertoire has roughly 46,000 clones, over 60% of them found once; the top ten carry over 13%. The sample belongs to a study of vaccination effects on CD4 cells after COVID-19. Study background: Post-vaccine samples followed the second dose by a median of 72 days. Study results and limitations: Relatively few convalescent patients took part in the study, which had no early post-infection timepoints. Nearly all vaccine-induced clones in healthy recipients recognized only SARS-CoV-2.

ViraFEST used viral peptide pools to expand antigen-specific CD4+ T cells before sequencing. Having been cultured for roughly 11 days, the cells underwent CD4+ T cell isolation. Vaccination of participants consisted of two doses of either the BNT162b2 or mRNA-1273 vaccine. The culture medium for 1.5 million to 2.5 million PBMC per well included roughly 9.2 IU/ml IL-2 and roughly 10 ug/ml peptides. This CDR3 contains 15 residues. Germline loops: CDR1 MRHNA, CDR2 SNTAGT. The V segment lost 2 bases and the J segment 4 bases; nucleotides outside the gene matches: 0. This chain links TRBV6-4 with TRBJ2-3; 13 positions agree with TRBD2. The sequencing here drew on CD4+ T cells from PBMCs cultured with HCoV-OC43 spike peptides, taken after COVID-19 vaccination. Noted subset: HCoV-OC43 spike overlapping peptide pool stimulation. The receptor's source is a human donor who received a COVID-19 vaccine. The CDR3 DNA reads TGTGCCAGCAGTGACACTAGCGGGGGGGCAGATACGCAGTATTTT. Translated, it gives CASSDTSGGADTQYF.